These T cell receptor beta chains were read from a single sample in a study of T-cell memory formation after mild COVID-19. Using its own MiXCR run on the 5' RACE reads, TCRdb lists one record per CDR3 protein. The sample gives hundreds of thousands of distinct CDR3 sequences, about 17% of which show up once; 20% to 25% is in the top ten. The sequencing sample was made of PBMCs or a T cell subset sorted from them (not recorded which). The receptors come from a man aged 18 to 29 who had mild COVID-19 (a few samples of this study predate the infection). Cell type and time point are not known. The CDR3 runs from the conserved cysteine through the conserved F or W. Each record gives: CDR3 protein, CDR3 DNA, V gene, D gene, clone size, J gene, CDR3 length. A D gene is named only where the DNA matches it firmly. Clone sizes are given selectively: once, few, many, or a class where the clone is expanded.

CASTVDYGYTF,TGTGCCAGCACAGTCGACTATGGCTACACCTTC,TRBV2,-,-,TRBJ1-2,11
CASSSTTTGTGNTIYF,TGTGCCAGCAGCTCGACCACCACAGGGACTGGAAACACCATATATTTT,TRBV7-9,-,-,TRBJ1-3,16
CASRRAAANEQFF,TGTGCCAGCAGAAGGGCAGCTGCGAATGAGCAGTTCTTC,TRBV27,-,-,TRBJ2-1,13
CASSPRLDTGELFF,TGTGCCAGCAGCCCCAGACTAGACACCGGGGAGCTGTTTTTT,TRBV6-5,-,few,TRBJ2-2,14
CASSLDYGTNTEAFF,TGTGCCAGCAGCTTAGATTACGGGACGAACACTGAAGCTTTCTTT,TRBV7-9,-,few,TRBJ1-1,15
CASSLNQQGGELFF,TGTGCCAGCAGCCTCAACCAACAGGGTGGGGAGCTGTTTTTT,TRBV7-2,-,many,TRBJ2-2,14
CSGLETGSFTEAFF,TGCAGTGGGCTGGAGACAGGGTCTTTTACTGAAGCTTTCTTT,TRBV20-1,TRBD1,-,TRBJ1-1,14
CASSPRAWTGGEKLFF,TGTGCCAGCAGCCCCCGAGCTTGGACAGGCGGTGAAAAACTGTTTTTT,TRBV7-2,TRBD1,once,TRBJ1-4,16
CSSSQESERPYEQYF,TGCTCCAGCAGCCAAGAGAGCGAAAGGCCCTACGAGCAGTACTTC,TRBV4-3,-,-,TRBJ2-7,15
CASSRGTGLSYEQYF,TGTGCCAGTAGTAGAGGGACAGGGCTCTCCTACGAGCAGTACTTC,TRBV19,TRBD1,-,TRBJ2-7,15
CASSLEGQGTPELFF,TGTGCCAGCAGCCTCGAGGGACAGGGGACTCCCGAGCTGTTTTTT,TRBV4-2,TRBD1,few,TRBJ2-2,15
CASSLLSGVNEQFF,TGTGCCAGCAGCTTACTGAGCGGGGTGAATGAGCAGTTCTTC,TRBV7-2,TRBD2,few,TRBJ2-1,14
CASRREGTSGGTDTQYF,TGCGCCAGCAGGAGGGAAGGGACTAGCGGGGGCACAGATACGCAGTATTTT,TRBV4-1,TRBD2,few,TRBJ2-3,17
CASSQDYLRGDYGYTF,TGCGCCAGCAGCCAAGATTATCTCCGGGGCGACTATGGCTACACCTTC,TRBV4-3,-,many,TRBJ1-2,16
CASSQVSRAEAFF,TGCGCCAGCAGCCAAGTAAGCAGGGCTGAAGCTTTCTTT,TRBV4-1,-,many,TRBJ1-1,13
CASSLNSRANTGELFF,TGCGCCAGCAGCTTGAACTCACGCGCGAACACCGGGGAGCTGTTTTTT,TRBV5-1,-,-,TRBJ2-2,16
CASSPGLPTASYEQYF,TGTGCCAGCAGCCCCGGGCTACCGACAGCCTCCTACGAGCAGTACTTC,TRBV9,-,few,TRBJ2-7,16
CASSLAQGADEQYF,TGCGCCAGCAGCTTGGCACAGGGGGCCGACGAGCAGTACTTC,TRBV5-1,TRBD1,-,TRBJ2-7,14
CSARVTGRKYTGELFF,TGCAGTGCTAGAGTGACAGGGCGCAAGTATACCGGGGAGCTGTTTTTT,TRBV20-1,TRBD1,-,TRBJ2-2,16
CASAWEGTNTGELFF,TGTGCCAGTGCATGGGAGGGCACGAACACCGGGGAGCTGTTTTTT,TRBV19,TRBD2,few,TRBJ2-2,15
CASSPLHVGTENLAQHF,TGCGCCAGCAGCCCCCTCCACGTAGGGACCGAGAATCTGGCCCAGCATTTT,TRBV5-1,-,-,TRBJ1-5,17
CASSPGGQTIDEKLFF,TGTGCCAGCAGCCCAGGGGGACAGACGATAGATGAAAAACTGTTTTTT,TRBV9,TRBD1,few,TRBJ1-4,16
CASRVPEGGELFF,TGTGCCAGCAGGGTACCCGAGGGCGGGGAGCTGTTTTTT,TRBV7-2,-,-,TRBJ2-2,13
CASSSYRGRTEAFF,TGTGCCAGCAGCTCGTACAGGGGGCGAACTGAAGCTTTCTTT,TRBV7-2,TRBD1,-,TRBJ1-1,14
CASRREAGTVSSTDTQYF,TGTGCCAGTAGGCGCGAAGCCGGGACAGTCTCTAGCACAGATACGCAGTATTTT,TRBV19,TRBD1,-,TRBJ2-3,18
CASSLGWSQGETQYF,TGCGCCAGCAGCCTGGGGTGGTCACAGGGTGAGACCCAGTACTTC,TRBV5-1,-,few,TRBJ2-5,15
CASSLGLWADTQYF,TGTGCCAGCAGCTTGGGACTTTGGGCAGATACGCAGTATTTT,TRBV11-2,-,few,TRBJ2-3,14
CSARDLLSYEQYF,TGCAGTGCAAGGGACCTACTTTCCTACGAGCAGTACTTC,TRBV20-1,-,-,TRBJ2-7,13
CASTGLVGTGELFF,TGTGCCAGCACCGGACTAGTCGGTACCGGGGAGCTGTTTTTT,TRBV12-3/TRBV12-4,TRBD2,-,TRBJ2-2,14
CASSQDGWTGVGEQYF,TGCGCCAGCAGCCAAGATGGATGGACAGGCGTCGGCGAGCAGTACTTC,TRBV4-3,TRBD1,-,TRBJ2-7,16
CSARAGRFDQPQHF,TGCAGTGCTCGGGCGGGCAGGTTCGATCAGCCCCAGCATTTT,TRBV20-1,-,few,TRBJ1-5,14
CASSELGEQFF,TGTGCCAGCAGTGAACTGGGTGAGCAGTTCTTC,TRBV2,-,-,TRBJ2-1,11